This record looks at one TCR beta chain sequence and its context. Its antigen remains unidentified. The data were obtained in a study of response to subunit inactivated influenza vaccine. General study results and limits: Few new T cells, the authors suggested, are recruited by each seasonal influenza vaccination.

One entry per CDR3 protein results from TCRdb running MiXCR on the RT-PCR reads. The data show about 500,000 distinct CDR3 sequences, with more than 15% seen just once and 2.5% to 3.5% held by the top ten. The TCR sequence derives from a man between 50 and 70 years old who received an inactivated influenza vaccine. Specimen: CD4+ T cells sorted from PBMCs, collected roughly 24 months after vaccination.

The CDR3 sequence is CASRATSLRNTEAFF. The CDR3 DNA reads TGCGCCAGCAGAGCCACATCTTTAAGGAACACTGAAGCTTTCTTT. This chain connects TRBV5-1 to TRBJ1-1; D is unresolved. V lost 5 bases and J 1 base, leaving 15 bases between the germline ends. Germline lookup yields CDR1 SGHRS and CDR2 YFSETQ. CDR3 length: 15 amino acids.